The clone carrying this T cell receptor beta chain appeared many times. The data stem from a study of T cells in Graves' hyperthyroidism and ophthalmopathy. RNA transcripts provided the source from which TCR beta CDR3 regions were amplified. First-round RT-PCR with HTBI primers amplified the TCR CDR3 region. TCRdb recomputed calls from the multiplex PCR reads with MiXCR, one row per CDR3 protein. The data show hundreds of thousands of distinct CDR3 sequences, with 22% seen just once and around 60% held by the top ten. CDR1 and CDR2 from the germline V gene are SGHTA and FQGNSA. CDR3 length equals 15 residues. Trimming pared 5 bases from V and 2 bases from J, leaving 16 bases between.

The sample taken for sequencing was blood. The receptor's source is a man aged 25 to 40 with Graves' ophthalmopathy. The gene calls are TRBV7-2 and TRBJ2-7; D remains unclear. CDR3 sequence (DNA): TGTGCCAGCAGCCAGGACGGTACAAGAACCTACGAGCAGTACTTC. It codes for CASSQDGTRTYEQYF.